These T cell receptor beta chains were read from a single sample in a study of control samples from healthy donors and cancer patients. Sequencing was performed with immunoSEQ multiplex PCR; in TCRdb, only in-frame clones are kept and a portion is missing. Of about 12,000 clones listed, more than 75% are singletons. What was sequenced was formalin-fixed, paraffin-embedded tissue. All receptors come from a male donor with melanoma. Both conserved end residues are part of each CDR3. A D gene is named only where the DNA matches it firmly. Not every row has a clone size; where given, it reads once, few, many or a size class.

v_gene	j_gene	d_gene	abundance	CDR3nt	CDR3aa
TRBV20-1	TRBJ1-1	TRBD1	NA	TGCAGTGCTAGTGGGGCATCGGGACAGGACGCCACTGAAGCTTTCTTT	CSASGASGQDATEAFF
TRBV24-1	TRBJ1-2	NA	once	TGTGCCACCAGTGACCCCCGGTTGTATGGCTACACCTTC	CATSDPRLYGYTF
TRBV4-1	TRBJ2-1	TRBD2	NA	TGCGCCAGCAGCCAAGAAAGACTAGCAATGGGTGAGCAGTTCTTC	CASSQERLAMGEQFF
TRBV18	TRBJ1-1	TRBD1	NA	TGTGCCAGCTCACCGGACAGGGTGCGCACTGAAGCTTTCTTT	CASSPDRVRTEAFF
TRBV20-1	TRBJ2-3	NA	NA	TGCAGTGCTGATCCTACAGATACGCAGTATTTT	CSADPTDTQYF
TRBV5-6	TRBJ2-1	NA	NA	TGTGCCAGCAGCCTCGACATCATGGAGCAGTTCTTC	CASSLDIMEQFF
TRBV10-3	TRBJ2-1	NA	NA	TGTGCCATCAAGGTATCGGCCTACAATGAGCAGTTCTTC	CAIKVSAYNEQFF
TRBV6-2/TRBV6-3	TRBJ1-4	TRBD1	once	TGTGCCAGCAGTCACTACCTGGGACAGGCGGTAAAACTGTTTTTT	CASSHYLGQAVKLFF
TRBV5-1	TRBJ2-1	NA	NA	TGCGCCAGCAGCCCGGCAGGACATGGTGAGCAGTTCTTC	CASSPAGHGEQFF
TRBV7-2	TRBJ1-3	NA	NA	TGTGCCAGCAGCTTAAACCTGGGGAACACCATATATTTT	CASSLNLGNTIYF
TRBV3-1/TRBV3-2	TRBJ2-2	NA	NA	TGTGCCAGCAGCCGAAGGGTGGCCGGGGAGCTGTTTTTT	CASSRRVAGELFF
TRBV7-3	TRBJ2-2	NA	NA	TGTGCCAGCCAGAGAGATGGCGGGTGGAACACCGGGGAGCTGTTTTTT	CASQRDGGWNTGELFF
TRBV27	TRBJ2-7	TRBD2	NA	TGTGCCAGCAGTTTTCGGACTAGCGGGAGGGGAATCTACGAGCAGTACTTC	CASSFRTSGRGIYEQYF
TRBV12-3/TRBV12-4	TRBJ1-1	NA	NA	TGTGCCAGCAGTTTAGGGGACACTGAAGCTTTCTTT	CASSLGDTEAFF
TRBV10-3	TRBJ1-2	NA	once	TGTGCCATCAGTGAGCAGCGGGGGGCGTATAACTATGGCTACACCTTC	CAISEQRGAYNYGYTF
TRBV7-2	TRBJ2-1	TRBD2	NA	TGTGCCAGCAGCTTCTGGGGAGGGGAGCAGTTCTTC	CASSFWGGEQFF
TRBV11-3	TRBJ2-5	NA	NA	TGTGCCAGCAGCTTTAGTCAGCAAGAGACCCAGTACTTC	CASSFSQQETQYF
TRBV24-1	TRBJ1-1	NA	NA	TGTGCCACCAGTGATTTGGGGGGTATAGCTTTCTTT	CATSDLGGIAFF